The 14 T cell receptor beta chains given below trace back to one sample, sequenced in a study of blood T cell repertoires in COVID-19. Repertoires were generated with immunoSEQ multiplex PCR, while TCRdb's copy carries only in-frame clones and drops some. Of around 100,000 clones listed, roughly 84% are singletons. Source material: peripheral blood. These receptors were obtained from a man aged 30 to 45 in a cohort sampled during active COVID-19.

This sequence joins TRBV11-1 and TRBJ2-5; a possible D gene is TRBD2 (7 bases). Trimming shortened V by 6 bases and J by 4 bases, and 15 bases separated the two germline ends. CDR1 SGHAT and CDR2 FQDESV come from the germline V gene (reference sequence). CDR3 size: 14 residues. This CDR3 is CASRRGGTLETQYF. The DNA of the CDR3 is TGTGCCAGCAGAAGGGGGGGTACCCTAGAGACCCAGTACTTC.

The chain recombines TRBV5-1 with TRBJ2-5; TRBD2 agrees at 10 bases. CDR3 length: 17 residues. Germline V gives CDR1 SGHRS, CDR2 YFSETQ. After removal of 0 bases from V and 4 bases from J, the junction contained 9 bases not matched to a gene. This CDR3 reads CASSLGSGGPRAETQYF. The CDR3 DNA reads TGCGCCAGCAGCTTGGGTAGCGGGGGGCCACGGGCAGAGACCCAGTACTTC. Together with reference TRBV5-1 and TRBJ2-5, the CDR3 gives the full variable domain: KAGVTQTPRYLIKTRGQQVTLSCSPISGHRSVSWYQQTPGQGLQFLFEYFSETQRNKGNFPGRFSGRQFSNSRSEMNVSTLELGDSALYLCASSLGSGGPRAETQYFGPGTRLLVL.

This clone was detected a few times. The rearrangement uses TRBV5-1 and TRBJ2-1, with D perhaps matching TRBD1 (6 bases). Germline lookup yields CDR1 SGHRS and CDR2 YFSETQ. The CDR3 has 15 residues. Trimming left V 3 bases short and J 5 bases short, with 15 bases between. CDR3 sequence: CASSSKTTGHNEQFF. CDR3 sequence (DNA): TGCGCCAGCAGCTCCAAGACCACAGGGCACAATGAGCAGTTCTTC.

V usage is TRBV18 and J usage is TRBJ2-5, with TRBD2 matching over 10 bases. Trimming took 6 bases from V and 5 from J; bases not matched to a gene: 15. Germline CDR1 reads KGHSH; CDR2 reads LQKENI. This CDR3 spans 17 amino acids. The CDR3 loop is CASSRSQSGGALETQYF. The CDR3 DNA is TGTGCCAGCTCGCGGAGCCAAAGCGGGGGGGCCCTGGAGACCCAGTACTTC.

The chain is built from TRBV6-5 and TRBJ1-1; D gene ambiguous. CDR1 is MNHEY, CDR2 SVGAGI, per germline. The V end lost 0 bases, the J end lost 1 base, and 6 bases lay between the germline ends. The CDR3 sequence is 14 residues long. The DNA of the CDR3 is TGTGCCAGCAGTTACTCGCCGGGGAACACTGAAGCTTTCTTT. Residues: CASSYSPGNTEAFF.

The chain has TRBV4-3 and TRBJ2-3; TRBD1 is a possible D gene (6 bases). The CDR3 covers 14 residues. Germline V gene lookup returns CDR1 LGHNA and CDR2 YSLEER. V was trimmed by 0 bases and J by 4 bases, leaving 8 bases between them. CDR3 bases: TGCGCCAGCAGCCAAGATAAGGGGGCAGATACGCAGTATTTT. Encoded protein: CASSQDKGADTQYF.

V and J are TRBV5-1 and TRBJ1-5; a weak D match, TRBD1 (5 bases). The germline CDR1 and CDR2 sequences are SGHRS and YFSETQ. The CDR3 has 18 residues. V lost 4 bases and J lost 6, with 26 bases in between. The CDR3 reads CASSPRRGIYGGGQPQHF. CDR3 nucleotide sequence: TGCGCCAGCAGCCCCCGCCGGGGGATATACGGGGGGGGTCAGCCCCAGCATTTT.

About this clone: Its ends do not fully match the called genes, so a read error is possible. J is TRBJ2-5 and V is TRBV5-6; 9 nucleotides agree with TRBD2. The germline V gene encodes CDR1 SGHDT and CDR2 YYEEEE. The CDR3 runs 12 residues. The CDR3 nucleotides are TGTGCCAGCAGCTTGGTAGCGGGGGCTCCAGACTTC. Its protein is CASSLVAGAPDF.

The chain links TRBV5-1 to TRBJ2-7; 10 nucleotides match TRBD1. The CDR3 extends over 15 amino acids. Germline CDR1 and CDR2: SGHRS and YFSETQ. Trimming cost V 2 bases and J 5 bases; bases outside gene matches: 7. The CDR3 bases are TGCGCCAGCAGCTTTACGACAGGGGGCGCGAACGAGCAGTACTTC. Its translation: CASSFTTGGANEQYF.

The chain links TRBV3-1 (or the pseudogene TRBV3-2) to TRBJ1-3; D is uncertain. The CDR3 sequence is 13 residues long. Germline CDR1 LGHDT, CDR2 YNNKEL (reference sequence). V lost 1 base, J lost 4 bases, and 5 bases lay in between. CDR3 sequence reads: CASSQGGGNTIYF. CDR3 bases: TGTGCCAGCAGCCAAGGAGGGGGAAACACCATATATTTT.

The gene calls are TRBV2 and TRBJ2-3; TRBD2 might be the D (5 bases). Germline values: CDR1 SNHLY, CDR2 FYNNEI. This CDR3 contains 18 residues. The V and J ends lost 6 bases and 1 base respectively, with 23 bases between them. The CDR3 coding sequence is TGTGCCAGCAGGCCCCCCCCTATACTAGGGCTCGGCACAGATACGCAGTATTTT. Translating it yields CASRPPPILGLGTDTQYF.

The genes are TRBV4-1 and TRBJ2-1, with D maybe TRBD2 (6 bases). Per germline, CDR1 MGHRA and CDR2 YSYEKL. Trimming shortened V by 0 bases and J by 0 bases, and 9 bases separated the two germline ends. The length of the CDR3 is 16 residues. In DNA, the CDR3 is TGCGCCAGCAGCCAAGATGCGGGGAGCTCCTACAATGAGCAGTTCTTC. Its translation: CASSQDAGSSYNEQFF.

The genes are TRBV21-1 and TRBJ1-6. TRBV21-1 is marked as a pseudogene. The CDR3 is 17 residues long. In DNA form, the CDR3 reads TGTGCCAGCAGCAAAGCAAGGTGGAGCTCCTATAATTCACCCCTCCACTTT. It translates to CASSKARWSSYNSPLHF.

The chain recombines TRBV19 with TRBJ2-7; 9 nucleotides agree with TRBD1. The CDR3 has 14 residues. The V and J ends lost 4 bases and 9 bases, in that order; junction bases with no gene match: 10. Germline-derived CDR1 and CDR2 are LNHDA and SQIVND (reference sequence). The CDR3 loop is CASSRDRESRGQYF. CDR3 nucleotide sequence: TGTGCCAGTAGTAGGGACAGGGAAAGTCGTGGGCAGTACTTC.